A selection of T cell receptor beta chains follows, all from one sample in a study of chemoradiotherapy in HPV16-positive cancers. Sequencing was performed with immunoSEQ multiplex PCR; in TCRdb, only in-frame clones are kept and a portion is missing. The sample lists approximately 19,000 clones; about 90% were seen once. This specimen was blood, taken from a patient who underwent chemoradiotherapy. The receptors come from a human donor with HPV-associated anogenital cancer. The CDR3 runs from the conserved cysteine through the conserved F or W. The D gene is left open where the match is weak. Clone size is shown for a subset of rows, as once, few, many or a class of expanded clone.

cdr3_aa,cdr3_nt,d_call,clone_size,v_call,j_call
CASSNRQDYNSPLHF,TGTGCCAGCAGTAATCGACAAGACTATAATTCACCCCTCCACTTT,-,-,TRBV6-5,TRBJ1-6
CASSPRETQYF,TGTGCCAGCTCACCACGGGAGACCCAGTACTTC,-,-,TRBV18,TRBJ2-5
CASSGRGGTQDEQYF,TGTGCCAGCAGCGGGAGGGGGGGGACACAGGACGAGCAGTACTTC,-,-,TRBV7-8,TRBJ2-7
CASSYPGNVVGYTF,TGTGCCAGCAGCTACCCGGGGAACGTTGTAGGCTACACCTTC,-,-,TRBV6-5,TRBJ1-2
CASHPPLAGSNEQFF,TGTGCTAGCCATCCCCCCCTAGCGGGAAGCAATGAGCAGTTCTTC,TRBD2,-,TRBV12-5,TRBJ2-1
CASSVHSGGRDGEQFF,TGTGCCAGCAGCGTCCACAGCGGGGGAAGAGACGGTGAGCAGTTCTTC,TRBD2,-,TRBV9,TRBJ2-1
CASSSTSRRRETQYF,TGTGCCAGCAGCTCGACGAGTCGCCGGAGAGAGACCCAGTACTTC,-,-,TRBV6-5,TRBJ2-5
CASSQRAGVRDTQYF,TGTGCCAGCAGCCAAAGAGCGGGAGTAAGAGATACGCAGTATTTT,TRBD2,few,TRBV14,TRBJ2-3
CASSLTWGEDETQYF,TGTGCCAGCAGCTTGACCTGGGGGGAGGACGAGACCCAGTACTTC,-,-,TRBV13,TRBJ2-5
CASSNPGRSSYEQYF,TGTGCCAGCAGTAATCCCGGACGGAGCTCCTACGAGCAGTACTTC,-,-,TRBV6-6,TRBJ2-7
CASSFVGFSTDTQYF,TGTGCCAGCAGTTTCGTAGGCTTTAGCACAGATACGCAGTATTTT,-,-,TRBV6-5,TRBJ2-3
CASSKWTGGNGELFF,TGTGCCAGCAGCAAGTGGACAGGGGGTAACGGGGAGCTGTTTTTT,TRBD1,-,TRBV7-2,TRBJ2-2
CASSSRLVAGGQETQYF,TGTGCCAGCAGCTCCCGACTAGTAGCGGGGGGTCAAGAGACCCAGTACTTC,TRBD2,-,TRBV7-2,TRBJ2-5
CASSDPGQGRGTEAFF,TGTGCCAGCAGTGACCCCGGACAGGGAAGGGGCACTGAAGCTTTCTTT,TRBD1,-,TRBV25-1,TRBJ1-1
CASSQEGLIAGDNEQFF,TGCGCCAGCAGCCAAGAAGGCCTAATAGCGGGGGATAATGAGCAGTTCTTC,TRBD2,-,TRBV4-1,TRBJ2-1
CASSELGLQYGYTF,TGTGCCAGCAGTGAATTGGGGCTGCAGTATGGCTACACCTTC,-,-,TRBV6-1,TRBJ1-2
CASSSGRGISNQPQHF,TGTGCCAGCAGTTCTGGGAGAGGGATTAGCAATCAGCCCCAGCATTTT,-,few,TRBV6-5,TRBJ1-5
CSVEHGARGETQYF,TGCAGCGTTGAACACGGGGCCAGGGGAGAGACCCAGTACTTC,-,-,TRBV29-1,TRBJ2-5
CASSLWEGNGYTF,TGTGCCAGCAGTTTATGGGAGGGGAATGGCTACACCTTC,-,-,TRBV27,TRBJ1-2
CAISPEGVKNIQYF,TGTGCCATCTCCCCTGAGGGAGTAAAAAACATTCAGTACTTC,-,-,TRBV10-3,TRBJ2-4
CASKRAESNTEAFF,TGCGCCAGCAAGCGGGCCGAGTCTAACACTGAAGCTTTCTTT,-,-,TRBV4-1,TRBJ1-1
CASSLGRAGGYTGELFF,TGCGCCAGCAGCCTGGGCCGGGCGGGGGGTTACACCGGGGAGCTGTTTTTT,TRBD2,once,TRBV4-3,TRBJ2-2
CASSGGIGEQFF,TGTGCCAGCAGTGGGGGGATTGGAGAGCAGTTCTTC,-,once,TRBV2,TRBJ2-1
CASSLGTGTSGASLGETQYF,TGTGCCAGCAGCTTGGGGACCGGGACTAGCGGGGCGTCCCTTGGAGAGACCCAGTACTTC,TRBD2,-,TRBV11-3,TRBJ2-5
CASRPQGSVTYEQYF,TGTGCCAGTAGACCTCAGGGCAGCGTTACCTACGAGCAGTACTTC,-,few,TRBV19,TRBJ2-7
CASSVGGVYNEQFF,TGTGCCAGCAGCGTCGGGGGGGTCTACAATGAGCAGTTCTTC,TRBD2,-,TRBV9,TRBJ2-1
CASSQGGQYYEQYF,TGTGCCAGCAGCCAAGGGGGCCAGTACTACGAGCAGTACTTC,-,-,TRBV16,TRBJ2-7
CASSVGSGQPQHF,TGTGCCAGCAGCGTAGGGTCCGGTCAGCCCCAGCATTTT,-,-,TRBV9,TRBJ1-5
CASSLGRNEQFF,TGTGCCAGCAGCTTAGGAAGGAATGAGCAGTTCTTC,-,-,TRBV11-3,TRBJ2-1
CSASKGETQYF,TGCAGTGCTAGTAAGGGGGAGACCCAGTACTTC,-,-,TRBV20-1,TRBJ2-5
CAIGGAEETQYF,TGTGCCATCGGGGGGGCAGAAGAGACCCAGTACTTC,-,once,TRBV10-3,TRBJ2-5
CASSSPTGVRHEQYF,TGTGCCAGCAGCTCGCCGACAGGGGTAAGGCACGAGCAGTACTTC,TRBD1,-,TRBV5-4,TRBJ2-7
CASSLEASGSGETQYF,TGTGCCAGCAGCTTAGAGGCTAGCGGGAGTGGGGAGACCCAGTACTTC,TRBD2,-,TRBV7-2,TRBJ2-5
CASSQVGNEQFF,TGCGCCAGCAGCCAAGTTGGCAATGAGCAGTTCTTC,-,-,TRBV4-1,TRBJ2-1
CASGLVNVGVQGERGTDTQYF,TGTGCTAGTGGTTTGGTAAATGTCGGTGTCCAGGGAGAGAGGGGCACAGATACGCAGTATTTT,-,-,TRBV12-5,TRBJ2-3
CASSESSYNEQFF,TGTGCCAGCAGTGAGAGCTCCTACAATGAGCAGTTCTTC,-,-,TRBV25-1,TRBJ2-1
CASSYVGETQYF,TGTGCCAGCAGTTACGTGGGAGAGACCCAGTACTTC,-,-,TRBV6-6,TRBJ2-5
CASSFLAGGRDIQYF,TGTGCCAGCAGCTTCCTAGCGGGAGGCAGGGACATTCAGTACTTC,TRBD2,-,TRBV7-8,TRBJ2-4
CASSLTGDTEAFF,TGTGCCAGCAGTCTAACAGGGGACACTGAAGCTTTCTTT,TRBD1,-,TRBV2,TRBJ1-1
CASSSRDKSSYEQYF,TGTGCCAGCAGCTCCCGGGACAAGAGCTCCTACGAGCAGTACTTC,-,-,TRBV7-9,TRBJ2-7
CASSLGNYGYTF,TGTGCCAGCAGCTTGGGAAACTATGGCTACACCTTC,-,-,TRBV5-4,TRBJ1-2
CASSYSGTGIDTQYF,TGTGCCAGCAGTTACTCCGGGACAGGAATAGATACGCAGTATTTT,TRBD1,-,TRBV6-5,TRBJ2-3
CASSVKVNTEAFF,TGTGCCAGCAGTGTGAAGGTGAACACTGAAGCTTTCTTT,-,-,TRBV2,TRBJ1-1
CASTLNSYSNQPQHF,TGTGCCAGCACTCTAAATAGTTATAGCAATCAGCCCCAGCATTTT,-,-,TRBV6-6,TRBJ1-5
CASSSTSSGSEQYF,TGTGCCAGCAGTTCGACCTCCAGCGGTAGCGAGCAGTACTTC,-,-,TRBV6-5,TRBJ2-7
CASSSTLATGELFF,TGTGCCAGCAGTTCGACACTAGCGACCGGGGAGCTGTTTTTT,TRBD2,few,TRBV27,TRBJ2-2
CASSLLGEGQETQYF,TGTGCCAGCAGCTTACTGGGAGAGGGCCAAGAGACCCAGTACTTC,-,-,TRBV7-3,TRBJ2-5
CASSQDSGQLNYGYTF,TGTGCCAGCAGCCAAGACTCGGGACAGCTAAACTATGGCTACACCTTC,TRBD1,-,TRBV4-2,TRBJ1-2
CASRPAWGGGTDTQYF,TGCGCCAGCAGGCCCGCATGGGGCGGGGGCACAGATACGCAGTATTTT,-,-,TRBV4-1,TRBJ2-3
CASSSGWNSPLHF,TGTGCCAGTAGTTCCGGATGGAATTCACCCCTCCACTTT,-,once,TRBV19,TRBJ1-6
CATSRDQQGRGYTF,TGTGCCACCAGCAGAGATCAACAGGGACGTGGCTACACCTTC,-,-,TRBV15,TRBJ1-2
CASSHAQGTGANVLTF,TGCGCCAGCAGCCACGCTCAGGGAACTGGGGCCAACGTCCTGACTTTC,-,few,TRBV4-3,TRBJ2-6
CASSPRGLAGAETQYF,TGTGCCAGCAGCCCCCGGGGACTAGCGGGGGCTGAGACCCAGTACTTC,TRBD2,-,TRBV9,TRBJ2-5